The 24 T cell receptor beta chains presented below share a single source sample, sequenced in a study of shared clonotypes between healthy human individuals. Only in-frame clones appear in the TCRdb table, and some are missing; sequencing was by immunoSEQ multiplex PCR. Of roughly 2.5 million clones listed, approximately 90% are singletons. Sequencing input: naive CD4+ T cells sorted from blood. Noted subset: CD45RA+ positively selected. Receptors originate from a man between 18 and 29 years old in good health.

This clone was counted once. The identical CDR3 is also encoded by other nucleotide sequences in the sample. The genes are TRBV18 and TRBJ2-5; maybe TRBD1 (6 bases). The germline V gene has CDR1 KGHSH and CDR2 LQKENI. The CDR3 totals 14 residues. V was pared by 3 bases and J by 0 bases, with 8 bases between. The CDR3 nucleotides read TGTGCCAGCTCACCTTGGACAGACCAAGAGACCCAGTACTTC. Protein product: CASSPWTDQETQYF.

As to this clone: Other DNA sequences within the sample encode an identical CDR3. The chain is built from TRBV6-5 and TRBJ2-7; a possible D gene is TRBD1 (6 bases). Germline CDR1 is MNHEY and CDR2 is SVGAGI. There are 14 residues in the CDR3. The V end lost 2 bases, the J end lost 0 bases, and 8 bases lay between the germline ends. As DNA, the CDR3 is TGTGCCAGCAGTTACAGGGGGAGCTCCTACGAGCAGTACTTC. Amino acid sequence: CASSYRGSSYEQYF.

CDR3 coding DNA: TGCAGCGTTGAAAAACATTTAGAGGGCAATGAGCAGTTCTTC. Encoded protein: CSVEKHLEGNEQFF. The genes are TRBV29-1 and TRBJ2-1, with TRBD2 as a possible D gene (5 bases). The CDR3 has 14 amino acids. Per the germline V gene, CDR1 is SQVTM and CDR2 is ANQGSEA. The V end was cut by 2 bases, the J end by 6 bases, with 14 bases between.

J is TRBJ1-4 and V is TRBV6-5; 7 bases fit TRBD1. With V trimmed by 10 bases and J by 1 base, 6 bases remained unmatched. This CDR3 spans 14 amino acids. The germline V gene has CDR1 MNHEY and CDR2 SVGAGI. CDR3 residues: CATRGDRTNEKLFF. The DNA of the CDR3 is TGTGCCACTCGAGGGGACAGAACTAATGAAAAACTGTTTTTT.

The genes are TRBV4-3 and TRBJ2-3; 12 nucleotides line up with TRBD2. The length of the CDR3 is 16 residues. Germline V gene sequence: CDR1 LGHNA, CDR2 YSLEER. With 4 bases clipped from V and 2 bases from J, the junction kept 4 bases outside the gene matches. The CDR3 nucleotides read TGCGCCAGCAGCCGAGGACTAGCGGGACCCACAGATACGCAGTATTTT. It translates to CASSRGLAGPTDTQYF.

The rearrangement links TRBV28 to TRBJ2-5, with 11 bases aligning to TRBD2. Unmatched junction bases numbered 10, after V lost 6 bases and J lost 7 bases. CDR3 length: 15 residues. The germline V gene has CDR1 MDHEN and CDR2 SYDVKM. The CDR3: CASREELAGVGTQYF. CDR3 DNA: TGTGCCAGCAGGGAAGAACTAGCGGGGGTAGGGACCCAGTACTTC.

The DNA of the CDR3 is TGCGCCAGCAGTCGAAGGTCTAGCGGGACGAAGACCTCCTACAATGAGCAGTTCTTC. Its translation is CASSRRSSGTKTSYNEQFF. The chain couples TRBV5-1 to TRBJ2-1; the match to TRBD2 covers 9 bases. The length of the CDR3 is 19 residues. Germline assignment: CDR1 SGHRS and CDR2 YFSETQ. After removal of 5 bases from V and 0 bases from J, the junction contained 15 bases not matched to a gene.

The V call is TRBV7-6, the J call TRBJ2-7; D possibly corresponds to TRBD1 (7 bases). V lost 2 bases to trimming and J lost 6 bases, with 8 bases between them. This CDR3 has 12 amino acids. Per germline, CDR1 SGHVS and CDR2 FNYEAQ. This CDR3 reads CASSLQGGEQYF. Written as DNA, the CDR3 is TGTGCCAGCAGCTTACAGGGGGGCGAGCAGTACTTC.

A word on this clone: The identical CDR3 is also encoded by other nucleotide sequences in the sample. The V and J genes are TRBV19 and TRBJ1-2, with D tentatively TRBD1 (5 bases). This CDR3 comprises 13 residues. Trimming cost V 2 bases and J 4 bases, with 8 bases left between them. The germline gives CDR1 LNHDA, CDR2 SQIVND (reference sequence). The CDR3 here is CASSIQGSYGYTF. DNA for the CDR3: TGTGCCAGTAGTATACAGGGATCCTATGGCTACACCTTC. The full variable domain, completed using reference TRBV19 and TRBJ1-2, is DGGITQSPKYLFRKEGQNVTLSCEQNLNHDAMYWYRQDPGQGLRLIYYSQIVNDFQKGDIAEGYSVSREKKESFPLTVTSAQKNPTAFYLCASSIQGSYGYTFGSGTRLTVV.

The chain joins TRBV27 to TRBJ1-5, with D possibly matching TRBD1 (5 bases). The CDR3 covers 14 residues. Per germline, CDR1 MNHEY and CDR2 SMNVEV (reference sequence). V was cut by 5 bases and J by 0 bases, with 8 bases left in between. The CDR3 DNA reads TGTGCCAGCAGTGCAGGGAATAGCAATCAGCCCCAGCATTTT. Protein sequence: CASSAGNSNQPQHF.

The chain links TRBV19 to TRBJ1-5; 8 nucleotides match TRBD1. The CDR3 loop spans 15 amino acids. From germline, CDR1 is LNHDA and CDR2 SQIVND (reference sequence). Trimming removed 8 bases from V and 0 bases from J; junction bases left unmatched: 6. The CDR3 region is CASLTGGNSNQPQHF. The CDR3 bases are TGTGCCAGTCTAACAGGGGGTAATAGCAATCAGCCCCAGCATTTT.

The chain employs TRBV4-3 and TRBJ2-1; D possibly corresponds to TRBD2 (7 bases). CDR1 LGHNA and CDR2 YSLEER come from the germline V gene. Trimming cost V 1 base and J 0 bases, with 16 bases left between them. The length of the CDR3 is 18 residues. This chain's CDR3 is CASSQAGGPFYSYNEQFF. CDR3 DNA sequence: TGCGCCAGCAGCCAAGCGGGGGGCCCATTCTACTCCTACAATGAGCAGTTCTTC.

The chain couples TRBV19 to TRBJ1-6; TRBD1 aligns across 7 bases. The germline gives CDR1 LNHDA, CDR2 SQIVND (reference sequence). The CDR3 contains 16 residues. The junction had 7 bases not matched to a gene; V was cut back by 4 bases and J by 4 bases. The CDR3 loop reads CASSTTGTGYNSPLHF. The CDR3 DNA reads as TGTGCCAGTAGTACGACAGGGACGGGATATAATTCACCCCTCCACTTT.

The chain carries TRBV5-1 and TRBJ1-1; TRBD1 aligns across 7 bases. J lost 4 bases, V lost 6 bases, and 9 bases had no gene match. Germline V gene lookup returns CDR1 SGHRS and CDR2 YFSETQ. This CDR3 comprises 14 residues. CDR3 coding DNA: TGCGCCAGCAATCGAGGGGGCACGGGCACTGAAGCTTTCTTT. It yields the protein CASNRGGTGTEAFF.

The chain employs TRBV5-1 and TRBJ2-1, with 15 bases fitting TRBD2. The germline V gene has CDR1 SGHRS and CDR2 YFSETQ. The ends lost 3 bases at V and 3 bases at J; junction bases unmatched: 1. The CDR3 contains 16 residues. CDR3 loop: CASSWGLAGGYNEQFF. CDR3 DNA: TGCGCCAGCAGCTGGGGACTAGCGGGAGGCTACAATGAGCAGTTCTTC.

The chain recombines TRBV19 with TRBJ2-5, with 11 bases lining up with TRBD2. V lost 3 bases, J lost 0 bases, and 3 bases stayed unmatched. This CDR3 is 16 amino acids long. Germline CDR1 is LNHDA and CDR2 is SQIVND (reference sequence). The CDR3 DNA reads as TGTGCCAGTAGTATTCGGACTAGCGGGTACCAAGAGACCCAGTACTTC. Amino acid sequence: CASSIRTSGYQETQYF.

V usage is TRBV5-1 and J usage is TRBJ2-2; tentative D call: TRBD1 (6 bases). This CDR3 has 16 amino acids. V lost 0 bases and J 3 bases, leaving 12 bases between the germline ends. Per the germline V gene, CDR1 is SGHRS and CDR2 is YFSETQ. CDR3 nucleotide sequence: TGCGCCAGCAGCTTGGTAGGCAGGGGATACACCGGGGAGCTGTTTTTT. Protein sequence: CASSLVGRGYTGELFF.

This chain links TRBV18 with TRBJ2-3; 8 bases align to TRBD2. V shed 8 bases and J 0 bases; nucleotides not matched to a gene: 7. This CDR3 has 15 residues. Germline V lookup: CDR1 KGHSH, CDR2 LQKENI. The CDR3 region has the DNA TGTGCCAGCCGTGAACTAGCGGTGAGCACAGATACGCAGTATTTT. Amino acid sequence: CASRELAVSTDTQYF. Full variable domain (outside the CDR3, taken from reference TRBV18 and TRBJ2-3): NAGVMQNPRHLVRRRGQEARLRCSPMKGHSHVYWYRQLPEEGLKFMVYLQKENIIDESGMPKERFSAEFPKEGPSILRIQQVVRGDSAAYFCASRELAVSTDTQYFGPGTRLTVL.

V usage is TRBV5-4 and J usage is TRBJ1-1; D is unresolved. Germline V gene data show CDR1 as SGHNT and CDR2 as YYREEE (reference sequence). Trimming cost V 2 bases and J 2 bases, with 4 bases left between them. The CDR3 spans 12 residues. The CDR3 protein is CASSLINTEAFF. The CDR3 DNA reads TGTGCCAGCAGCTTAATCAACACTGAAGCTTTCTTT.

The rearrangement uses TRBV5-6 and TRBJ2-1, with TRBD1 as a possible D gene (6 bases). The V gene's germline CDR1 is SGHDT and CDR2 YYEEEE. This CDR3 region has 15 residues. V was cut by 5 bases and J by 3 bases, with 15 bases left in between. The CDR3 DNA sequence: TGTGCCAGCAGATGGACCGGACAGAACTACAATGAGCAGTTCTTC. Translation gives CASRWTGQNYNEQFF.

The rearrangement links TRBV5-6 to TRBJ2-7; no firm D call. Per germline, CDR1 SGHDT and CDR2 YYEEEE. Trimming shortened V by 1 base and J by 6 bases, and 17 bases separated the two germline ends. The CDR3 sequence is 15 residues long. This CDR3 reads CASSLRTLGISEQYF. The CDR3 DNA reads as TGTGCCAGCAGCTTGAGAACTCTAGGCATCAGCGAGCAGTACTTC.

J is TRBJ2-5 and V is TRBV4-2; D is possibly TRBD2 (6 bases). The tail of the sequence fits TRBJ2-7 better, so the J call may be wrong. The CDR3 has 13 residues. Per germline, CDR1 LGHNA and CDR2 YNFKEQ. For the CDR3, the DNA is TGTGCCAGCAGCGGTGCTAGCGAGTACGAGCAGTACTTC. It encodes CASSGASEYEQYF.

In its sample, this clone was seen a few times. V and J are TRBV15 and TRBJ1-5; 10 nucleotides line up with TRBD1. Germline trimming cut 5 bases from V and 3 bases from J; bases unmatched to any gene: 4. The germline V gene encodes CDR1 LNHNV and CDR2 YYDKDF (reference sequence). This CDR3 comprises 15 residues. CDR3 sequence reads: CATSPGTGDNQPQHF. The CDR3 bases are TGTGCCACCAGCCCCGGGACAGGGGACAATCAGCCCCAGCATTTT.

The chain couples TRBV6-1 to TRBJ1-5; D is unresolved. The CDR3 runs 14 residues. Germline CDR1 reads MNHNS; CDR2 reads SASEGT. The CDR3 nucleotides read TGTGCAAGAGGCTCCGGCATTGGCAATCAGCCCCAGCATTTT. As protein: CARGSGIGNQPQHF.